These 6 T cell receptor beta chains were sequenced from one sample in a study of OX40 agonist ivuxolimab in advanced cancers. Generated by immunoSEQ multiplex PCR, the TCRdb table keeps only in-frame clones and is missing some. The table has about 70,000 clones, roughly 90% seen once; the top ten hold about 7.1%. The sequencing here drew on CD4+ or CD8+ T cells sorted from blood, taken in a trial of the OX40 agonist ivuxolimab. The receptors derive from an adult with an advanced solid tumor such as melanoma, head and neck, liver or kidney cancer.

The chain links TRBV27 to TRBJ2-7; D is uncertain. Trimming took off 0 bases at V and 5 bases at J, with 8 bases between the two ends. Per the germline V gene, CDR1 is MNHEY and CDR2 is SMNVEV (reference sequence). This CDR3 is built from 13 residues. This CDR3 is CASSLSRVHEQYF. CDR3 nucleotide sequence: TGTGCCAGCAGTTTATCGCGAGTCCACGAGCAGTACTTC.

The CDR3 sequence: CASSLGQGGEQYF. CDR3 bases: TGTGCCAGCAGCTTAGGACAGGGGGGCGAGCAGTACTTC. The genes are TRBV7-9 and TRBJ2-7; 9 bases line up with TRBD1. CDR1 and CDR2 from the germline V gene are SEHNR and FQNEAQ (reference sequence). The CDR3 is 13 amino acids. The junction had 1 base not matched to a gene; V was cut back by 1 base and J by 6 bases. Full variable domain (rest looked up from reference TRBV7-9 and TRBJ2-7): DTGVSQNPRHKITKRGQNVTFRCDPISEHNRLYWYRQTLGQGPEFLTYFQNEAQLEKSRLLSDRFSAERPKGSFSTLEIQRTEQGDSAMYLCASSLGQGGEQYFGPGTRLTVT.

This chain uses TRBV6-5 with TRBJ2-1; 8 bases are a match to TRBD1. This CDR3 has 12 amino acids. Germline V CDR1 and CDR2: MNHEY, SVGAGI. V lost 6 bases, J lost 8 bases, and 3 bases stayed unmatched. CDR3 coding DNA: TGTGCCAGCAGGGACAGGGCCGATGAGCAGTTCTTC. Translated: CASRDRADEQFF.

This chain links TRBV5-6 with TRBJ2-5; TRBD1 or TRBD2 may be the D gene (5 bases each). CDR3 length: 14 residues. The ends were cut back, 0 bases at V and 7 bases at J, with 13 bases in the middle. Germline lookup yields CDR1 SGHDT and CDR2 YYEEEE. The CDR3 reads CASSLGGNSGTQYF. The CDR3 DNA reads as TGTGCCAGCAGCTTGGGGGGGAATTCGGGGACCCAGTACTTC.

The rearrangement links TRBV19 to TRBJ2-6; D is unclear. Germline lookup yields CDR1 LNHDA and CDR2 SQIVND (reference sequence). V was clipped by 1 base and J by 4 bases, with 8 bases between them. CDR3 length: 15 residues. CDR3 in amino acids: CASSIGAEGANVLTF. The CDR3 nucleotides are TGTGCCAGTAGTATAGGGGCGGAAGGGGCCAACGTCCTGACTTTC. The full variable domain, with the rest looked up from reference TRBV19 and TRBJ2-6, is DGGITQSPKYLFRKEGQNVTLSCEQNLNHDAMYWYRQDPGQGLRLIYYSQIVNDFQKGDIAEGYSVSREKKESFPLTVTSAQKNPTAFYLCASSIGAEGANVLTFGAGSRLTVL.

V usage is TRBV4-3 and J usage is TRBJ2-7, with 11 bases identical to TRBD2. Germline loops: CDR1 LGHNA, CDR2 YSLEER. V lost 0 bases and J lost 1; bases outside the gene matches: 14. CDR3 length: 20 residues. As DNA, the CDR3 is TGCGCCAGCAGCCAAGATACGTGGGGACTAGCGGAGGGACCTTCCTACGAGCAGTACTTC. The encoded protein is CASSQDTWGLAEGPSYEQYF.